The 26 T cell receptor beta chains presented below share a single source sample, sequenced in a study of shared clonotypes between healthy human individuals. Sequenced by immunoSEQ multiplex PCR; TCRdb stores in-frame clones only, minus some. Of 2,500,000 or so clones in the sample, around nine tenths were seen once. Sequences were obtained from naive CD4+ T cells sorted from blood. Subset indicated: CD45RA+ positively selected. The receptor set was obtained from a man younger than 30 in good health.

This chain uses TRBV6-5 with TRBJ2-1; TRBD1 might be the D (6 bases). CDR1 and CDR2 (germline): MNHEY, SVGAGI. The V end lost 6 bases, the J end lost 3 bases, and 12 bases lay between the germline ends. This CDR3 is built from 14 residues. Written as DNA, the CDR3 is TGTGCCAGCAGGACGGGACAACACTACAATGAGCAGTTCTTC. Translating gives CASRTGQHYNEQFF.

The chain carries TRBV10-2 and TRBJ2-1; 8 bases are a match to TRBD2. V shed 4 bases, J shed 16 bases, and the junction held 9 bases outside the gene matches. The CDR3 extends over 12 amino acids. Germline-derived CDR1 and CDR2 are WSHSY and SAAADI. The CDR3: CASSATGGPGFF. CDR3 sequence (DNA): TGCGCCAGCAGTGCTACGGGAGGGCCGGGCTTCTTC.

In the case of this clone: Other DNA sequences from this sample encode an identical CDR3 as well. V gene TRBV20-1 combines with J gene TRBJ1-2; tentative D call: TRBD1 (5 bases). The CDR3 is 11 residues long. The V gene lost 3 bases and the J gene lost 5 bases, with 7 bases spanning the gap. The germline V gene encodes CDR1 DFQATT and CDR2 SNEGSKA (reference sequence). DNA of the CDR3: TGCAGTGCTAGTGGGGGGTATGGCTACACCTTC. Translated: CSASGGYGYTF.

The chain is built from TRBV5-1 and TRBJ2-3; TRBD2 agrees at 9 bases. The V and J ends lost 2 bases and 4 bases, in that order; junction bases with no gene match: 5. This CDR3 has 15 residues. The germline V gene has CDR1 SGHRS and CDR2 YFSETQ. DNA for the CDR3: TGCGCCAGCAGCTTTAGCGGGGGCAGAGCAGATACGCAGTATTTT. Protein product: CASSFSGGRADTQYF.

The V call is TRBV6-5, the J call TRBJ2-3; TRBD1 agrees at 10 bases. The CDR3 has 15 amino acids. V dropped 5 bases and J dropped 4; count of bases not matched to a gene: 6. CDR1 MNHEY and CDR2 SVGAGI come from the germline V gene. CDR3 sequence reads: CASSRRTGGADTQYF. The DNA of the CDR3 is TGTGCCAGCAGTAGAAGGACAGGGGGGGCAGATACGCAGTATTTT.

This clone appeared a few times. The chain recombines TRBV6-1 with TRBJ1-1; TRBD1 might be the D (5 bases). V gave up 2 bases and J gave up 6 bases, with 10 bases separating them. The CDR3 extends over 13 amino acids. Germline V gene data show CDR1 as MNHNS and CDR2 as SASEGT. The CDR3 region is CASSELRGPEAFF. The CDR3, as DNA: TGTGCCAGCAGTGAATTAAGGGGACCTGAAGCTTTCTTT.

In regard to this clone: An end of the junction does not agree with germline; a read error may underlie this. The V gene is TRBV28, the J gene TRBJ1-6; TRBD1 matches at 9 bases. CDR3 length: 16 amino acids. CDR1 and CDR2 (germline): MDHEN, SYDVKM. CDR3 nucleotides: TGTGCCAGCAATTTAAGGGGGACAGGGTTTAATTCACCCCTCCACTTT. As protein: CASNLRGTGFNSPLHF.

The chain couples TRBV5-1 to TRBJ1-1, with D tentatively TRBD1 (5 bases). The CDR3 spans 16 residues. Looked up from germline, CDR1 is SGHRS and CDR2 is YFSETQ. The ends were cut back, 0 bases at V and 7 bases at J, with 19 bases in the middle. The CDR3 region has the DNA TGCGCCAGCAGCTTGGATGTGCGTTATGGGGGTGGTGAAGCTTTCTTT. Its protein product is CASSLDVRYGGGEAFF.

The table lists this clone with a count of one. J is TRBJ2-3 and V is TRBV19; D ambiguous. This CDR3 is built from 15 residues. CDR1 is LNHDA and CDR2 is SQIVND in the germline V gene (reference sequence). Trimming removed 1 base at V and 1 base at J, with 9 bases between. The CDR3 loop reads CASSIGQVRTDTQYF. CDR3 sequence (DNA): TGTGCCAGTAGTATAGGTCAGGTGCGCACAGATACGCAGTATTTT.

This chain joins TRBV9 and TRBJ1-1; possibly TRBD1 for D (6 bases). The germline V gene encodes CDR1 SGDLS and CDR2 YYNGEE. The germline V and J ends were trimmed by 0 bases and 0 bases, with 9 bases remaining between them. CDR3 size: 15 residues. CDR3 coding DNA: TGTGCCAGCAGCGTAGAGGACAGTTTGAACACTGAAGCTTTCTTT. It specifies CASSVEDSLNTEAFF.

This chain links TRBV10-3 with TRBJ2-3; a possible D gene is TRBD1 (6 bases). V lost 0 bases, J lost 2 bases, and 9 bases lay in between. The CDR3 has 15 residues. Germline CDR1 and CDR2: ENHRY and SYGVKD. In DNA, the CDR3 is TGTGCCATCAGTGAGTCTCAGGGGTCCACAGATACGCAGTATTTT. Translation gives CAISESQGSTDTQYF.

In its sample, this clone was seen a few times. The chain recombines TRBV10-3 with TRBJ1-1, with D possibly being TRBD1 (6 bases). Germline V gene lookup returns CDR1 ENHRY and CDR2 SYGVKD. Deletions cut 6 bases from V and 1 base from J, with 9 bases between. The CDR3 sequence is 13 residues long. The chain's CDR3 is CAIRKDRNTEAFF. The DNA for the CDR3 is TGTGCCATCAGGAAGGACAGGAACACTGAAGCTTTCTTT.

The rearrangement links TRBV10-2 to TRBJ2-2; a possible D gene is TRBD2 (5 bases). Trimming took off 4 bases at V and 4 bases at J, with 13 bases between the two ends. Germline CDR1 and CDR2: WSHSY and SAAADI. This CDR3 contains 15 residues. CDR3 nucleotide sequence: TGCGCCAGCAGTGGGGTGACAAGCGGCACCGGGGAGCTGTTTTTT. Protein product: CASSGVTSGTGELFF.

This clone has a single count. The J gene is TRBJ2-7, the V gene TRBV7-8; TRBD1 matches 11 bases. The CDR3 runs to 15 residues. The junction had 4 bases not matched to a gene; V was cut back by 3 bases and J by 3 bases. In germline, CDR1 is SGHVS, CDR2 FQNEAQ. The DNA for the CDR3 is TGTGCCAGCAGCTTCGGGACAGGGGGTCTCTACGAGCAGTACTTC. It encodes CASSFGTGGLYEQYF.

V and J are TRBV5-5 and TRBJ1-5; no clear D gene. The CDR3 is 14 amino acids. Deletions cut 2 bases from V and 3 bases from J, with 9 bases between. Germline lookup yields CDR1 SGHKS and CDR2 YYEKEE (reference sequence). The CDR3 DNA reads TGTGCCAGCAGCTTTGGTCCAGACAATCAGCCCCAGCATTTT. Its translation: CASSFGPDNQPQHF.

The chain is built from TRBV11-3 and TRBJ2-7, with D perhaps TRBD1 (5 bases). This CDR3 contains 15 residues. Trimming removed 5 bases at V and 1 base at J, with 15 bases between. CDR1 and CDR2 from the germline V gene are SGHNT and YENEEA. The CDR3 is CASSLNRDRSYEQYF. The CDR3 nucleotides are TGTGCCAGCAGCCTAAACAGAGACAGATCCTACGAGCAGTACTTC.

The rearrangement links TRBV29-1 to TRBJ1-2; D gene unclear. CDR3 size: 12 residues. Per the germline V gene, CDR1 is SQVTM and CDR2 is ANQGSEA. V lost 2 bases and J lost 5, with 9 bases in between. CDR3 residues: CSVEQRQYGYTF. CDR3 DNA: TGCAGCGTTGAACAGAGACAATATGGCTACACCTTC.

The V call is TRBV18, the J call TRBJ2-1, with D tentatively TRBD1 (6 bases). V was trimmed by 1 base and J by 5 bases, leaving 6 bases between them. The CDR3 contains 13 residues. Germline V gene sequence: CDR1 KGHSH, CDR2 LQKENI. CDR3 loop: CASSPRDNNEQFF. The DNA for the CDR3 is TGTGCCAGCTCACCACGGGACAACAATGAGCAGTTCTTC.

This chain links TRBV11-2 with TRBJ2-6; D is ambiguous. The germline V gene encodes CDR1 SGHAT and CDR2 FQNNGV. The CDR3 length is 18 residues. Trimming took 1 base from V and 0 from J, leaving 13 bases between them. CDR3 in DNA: TGTGCCAGCAGCTTAGGCGTCGGGTTCAGCTCTGGGGCCAACGTCCTGACTTTC. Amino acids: CASSLGVGFSSGANVLTF.

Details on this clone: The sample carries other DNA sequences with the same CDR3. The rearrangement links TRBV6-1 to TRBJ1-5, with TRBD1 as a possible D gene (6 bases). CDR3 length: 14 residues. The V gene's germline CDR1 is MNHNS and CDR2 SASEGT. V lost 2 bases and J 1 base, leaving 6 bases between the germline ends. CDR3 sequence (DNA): TGTGCCAGCAGTGAAAGGGGGAGCAATCAGCCCCAGCATTTT. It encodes CASSERGSNQPQHF.

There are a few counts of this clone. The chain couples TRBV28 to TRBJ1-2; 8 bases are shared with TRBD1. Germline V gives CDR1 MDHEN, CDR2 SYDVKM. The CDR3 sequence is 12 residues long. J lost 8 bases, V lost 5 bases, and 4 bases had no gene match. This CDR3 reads CASSPGQGGYTF. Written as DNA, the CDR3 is TGTGCCAGCAGTCCTGGACAGGGCGGCTACACCTTC.

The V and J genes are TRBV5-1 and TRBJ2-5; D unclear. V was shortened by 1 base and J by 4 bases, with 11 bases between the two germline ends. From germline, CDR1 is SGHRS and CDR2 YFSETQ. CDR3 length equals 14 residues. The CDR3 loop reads CASSLRNYGETQYF. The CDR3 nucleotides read TGCGCCAGCAGCTTGCGGAATTATGGAGAGACCCAGTACTTC.

DNA for the CDR3: TGTGCCAGCAGCTTAACAGGGCAGTTCGGAGAAAAACTGTTTTTT. Residues: CASSLTGQFGEKLFF. V is TRBV7-9 and J is TRBJ1-4, with D perhaps TRBD1 (6 bases). This CDR3 has 15 amino acids. Trimming stripped 2 bases from V and 8 bases from J, with 15 bases between. Germline CDR1 reads SEHNR; CDR2 reads FQNEAQ (reference sequence).

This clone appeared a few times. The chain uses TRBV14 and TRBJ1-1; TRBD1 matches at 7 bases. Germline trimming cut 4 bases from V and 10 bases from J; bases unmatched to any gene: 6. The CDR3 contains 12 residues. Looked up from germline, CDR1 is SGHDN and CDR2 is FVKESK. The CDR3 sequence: CASSLDRAAAFF. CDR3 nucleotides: TGTGCCAGCAGCCTTGACAGGGCCGCAGCTTTCTTT.

CDR3 sequence reads: CASSWGQNYGYTF. The CDR3 DNA is TGCGCCAGCAGCTGGGGGCAAAACTATGGCTACACCTTC. The chain combines TRBV5-1 with TRBJ1-2, with D perhaps matching TRBD1 (6 bases). CDR3 length: 13 amino acids. The V end lost 3 bases, the J end lost 2 bases, and 8 bases lay between the germline ends. Germline V CDR1 and CDR2: SGHRS, YFSETQ.

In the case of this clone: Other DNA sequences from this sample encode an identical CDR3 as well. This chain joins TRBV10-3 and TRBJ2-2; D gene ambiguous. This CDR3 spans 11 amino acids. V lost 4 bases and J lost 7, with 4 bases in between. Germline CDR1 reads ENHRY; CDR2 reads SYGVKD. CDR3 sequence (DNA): TGTGCCATCAGTGCGGGCGGGGAGCTGTTTTTT. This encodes CAISAGGELFF.